This T cell receptor (beta chain) derives from a study of identifying expanded T cells in peripheral blood. V was trimmed by 5 bases and J by 2 bases, leaving 13 bases between them. Germline values: CDR1 MNHEY, CDR2 SVGAGI. The CDR3 runs to 14 residues. The repertoire was sequenced with immunoSEQ multiplex PCR; TCRdb's copy has only in-frame clones and lacks some. The table shows about 94,000 clones, with nearly 90% occurring only once. Sample: blood. V and J are TRBV6-5 and TRBJ2-7, with D maybe TRBD1 (5 bases). This receptor was identified in a person aged 18-69 years in good health. CDR3 coding DNA: TGTGCCAGCAGTCGGACACTATCCGCCTACGAGCAGTACTTC. As protein: CASSRTLSAYEQYF.